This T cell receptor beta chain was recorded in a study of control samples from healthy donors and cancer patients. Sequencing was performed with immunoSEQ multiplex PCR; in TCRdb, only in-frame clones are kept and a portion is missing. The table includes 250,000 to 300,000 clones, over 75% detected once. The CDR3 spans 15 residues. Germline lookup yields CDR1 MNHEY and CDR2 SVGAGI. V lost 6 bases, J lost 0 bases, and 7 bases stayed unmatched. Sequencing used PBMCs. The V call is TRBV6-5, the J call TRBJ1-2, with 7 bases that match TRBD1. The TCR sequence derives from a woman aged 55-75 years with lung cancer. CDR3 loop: CASRPPGQPNYGYTF. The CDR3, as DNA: TGTGCCAGCAGGCCTCCGGGACAGCCTAACTATGGCTACACCTTC.